One sample yielded the 21 T cell receptor beta chains listed below, sequenced in a study of technical replicates of blood from several donors. Profiled with immunoSEQ multiplex PCR; TCRdb holds only in-frame clones, not every one. The sample holds approximately 73,000 clones, about 96% seen once. Sequencing was carried out using T cells isolated from PBMCs. These receptors came from a human donor in good health.

This clone was counted a single time. The rearrangement links TRBV20-1 to TRBJ1-1; 7 bases align to TRBD1. This CDR3 is 11 amino acids long. Germline V gene sequence: CDR1 DFQATT, CDR2 SNEGSKA (reference sequence). The CDR3 region is CTRQGNTEAFF. CDR3 coding DNA: TGCACCAGACAGGGGAACACTGAAGCTTTCTTT.

The chain employs TRBV29-1 and TRBJ1-3; the D is unclear. The CDR3 is made up of 13 amino acids. CDR1 is SQVTM and CDR2 is ANQGSEA in the germline V gene. The V and J ends lost 4 bases and 3 bases respectively, with 10 bases between them. The DNA of the CDR3 is TGCAGCGTTGGGGCAGGTTTTGGAAACACCATATATTTT. Residues: CSVGAGFGNTIYF. The whole variable domain, filled in from reference TRBV29-1 and TRBJ1-3, reads SAVISQKPSRDICQRGTSLTIQCQVDSQVTMMFWYRQQPGQSLTLIATANQGSEATYESGFVIDKFPISRPNLTFSTLTVSNMSPEDSSIYLCSVGAGFGNTIYFGEGSWLTVV.

This sequence joins TRBV27 and TRBJ2-2, with D unresolved. CDR3 size: 16 residues. Germline CDR1 is MNHEY and CDR2 is SMNVEV (reference sequence). The V and J ends lost 6 bases and 1 base respectively, with 15 bases between them. The chain's CDR3 is CASSPTLEENTGELFF. CDR3 nucleotides: TGTGCCAGCAGCCCAACTCTAGAGGAGAACACCGGGGAGCTGTTTTTT.

This chain joins TRBV9 and TRBJ2-1; 10 nucleotides match TRBD2. The ends lost 0 bases at V and 5 bases at J; junction bases unmatched: 5. Germline V gene data show CDR1 as SGDLS and CDR2 as YYNGEE. There are 16 residues in the CDR3. CDR3 sequence: CASSVGAGGIHNEQFF. CDR3 bases: TGTGCCAGCAGCGTAGGAGCGGGAGGGATCCACAATGAGCAGTTCTTC.

The chain is built from TRBV29-1 and TRBJ2-4; 8 bases are shared with TRBD2. V dropped 7 bases and J dropped 6; count of bases not matched to a gene: 8. This CDR3 has 13 amino acids. Germline V gives CDR1 SQVTM, CDR2 ANQGSEA. As DNA, the CDR3 is TGCAGCGCCTTTAGCGGGAATCTAAACATTCAGTACTTC. Encoded protein: CSAFSGNLNIQYF.

The chain carries TRBV4-3 and TRBJ2-2; perhaps TRBD1 as D (6 bases). The CDR3 consists of 16 residues. Germline V gene data show CDR1 as LGHNA and CDR2 as YSLEER. V dropped 3 bases and J dropped 2 bases, with 13 bases sitting between them. The CDR3 DNA follows: TGCGCCAGCAGCCATGGGGGCGGACAAAACACCGGGGAGCTGTTTTTT. It encodes CASSHGGGQNTGELFF.

The genes are TRBV15 and TRBJ2-7; 11 bases align to TRBD2. V was clipped by 2 bases and J by 4 bases; unmatched bases: 13. From germline, CDR1 is LNHNV and CDR2 YYDKDF (reference sequence). This CDR3 comprises 18 residues. As DNA, the CDR3 is TGTGCCACCAGCAGACTAACCGGGACTAGCGGTACCCTATACGAGCAGTACTTC. Its protein product is CATSRLTGTSGTLYEQYF.

The rearrangement links TRBV13 to TRBJ1-1, with 11 nucleotides matching TRBD1. Germline V CDR1 and CDR2: PRHDT, FYEKMQ (reference sequence). The CDR3 sequence is 13 residues long. J gave up 11 bases and V 4 bases, and 6 bases lay outside the gene matches. CDR3 amino acids: CASSSGQGARAFF. CDR3 coding DNA: TGTGCCAGCAGCTCAGGACAGGGGGCTCGGGCTTTCTTT.

A single count supports this clone. The rearrangement uses TRBV6-5 and TRBJ1-2; TRBD1 matches at 9 bases. The CDR3 has 14 amino acids. Germline values: CDR1 MNHEY, CDR2 SVGAGI. Trimming cost V 8 bases and J 8 bases; bases outside gene matches: 12. The CDR3 sequence: CASFIPGQGGGYTF. The DNA of the CDR3 is TGTGCCAGCTTCATACCGGGACAGGGCGGAGGCTACACCTTC.

The V and J genes are TRBV5-1 and TRBJ2-7; D unresolved. The length of the CDR3 is 13 residues. Germline-derived CDR1 and CDR2 are SGHRS and YFSETQ. V was shortened by 4 bases and J by 11 bases, with 19 bases between the two germline ends. CDR3 region: CASSPSYSLMEYF. As DNA, the CDR3 is TGCGCCAGCAGCCCTTCGTACAGCTTAATGGAGTACTTC.

The V and J genes are TRBV5-1 and TRBJ2-7; 7 bases align to TRBD1. V lost 4 bases to trimming and J lost 3 bases; unmatched junction nucleotides: 1. Looked up from germline, CDR1 is SGHRS and CDR2 is YFSETQ. CDR3 length equals 12 residues. CDR3 amino acids: CASSRDSYEQYF. CDR3 sequence (DNA): TGCGCCAGCAGCCGGGACAGCTACGAGCAGTACTTC.

The CDR3 DNA is TGTGCCAGCAGCCAAGTTAGCGGCGCCACAGATACGCAGTATTTT. It encodes CASSQVSGATDTQYF. The chain uses TRBV4-2 and TRBJ2-3, with D possibly being TRBD2 (6 bases). Trimming removed 1 base from V and 2 bases from J, with 10 bases in between. Germline-derived CDR1 and CDR2 are LGHNA and YNFKEQ. CDR3 length: 15 residues.

This sequence joins TRBV28 and TRBJ1-1, with 11 bases fitting TRBD1. Per germline, CDR1 MDHEN and CDR2 SYDVKM. This CDR3 comprises 14 residues. V was clipped by 3 bases and J by 11 bases; unmatched bases: 8. CDR3 nucleotide sequence: TGTGCCAGCAGTTTTATCGGACAGGGGGCATCGGCTTTCTTT. This sequence encodes CASSFIGQGASAFF.

This clone has a single count. This chain connects TRBV19 to TRBJ2-7, with TRBD1 identical over 8 bases. Germline V lookup: CDR1 LNHDA, CDR2 SQIVND (reference sequence). J lost 2 bases, V lost 5 bases, and 5 bases had no gene match. This CDR3 spans 14 amino acids. DNA of the CDR3: TGTGCCAGTAGTCCCCTGACAGGGGCCTACGAGCAGTACTTC. It translates to CASSPLTGAYEQYF.

The V and J genes are TRBV7-9 and TRBJ2-6; 9 nucleotides line up with TRBD1. The CDR3 loop spans 17 amino acids. V trimming: 6 bases; J trimming: 0 bases; junction bases outside the gene matches: 6. Germline V gene data show CDR1 as SEHNR and CDR2 as FQNEAQ (reference sequence). The CDR3: CASSGTGFNSGANVLTF. In DNA form, the CDR3 reads TGTGCCAGCAGTGGGACAGGGTTCAACTCTGGGGCCAACGTCCTGACTTTC.

This clone was seen once. The chain carries TRBV27 and TRBJ2-1; maybe TRBD2 (5 bases). V was trimmed by 0 bases and J by 9 bases, leaving 9 bases between them. The CDR3 length is 13 residues. The germline V gene has CDR1 MNHEY and CDR2 SMNVEV (reference sequence). The CDR3 nucleotides are TGTGCCAGCAGTTTATCTGCGGGCGGTGAGCAGTTCTTC. Encoded protein: CASSLSAGGEQFF.

J is TRBJ2-7 and V is TRBV7-9; D may be TRBD1 (5 bases). The V and J ends lost 1 base and 0 bases respectively, with 7 bases between them. Germline V gene data show CDR1 as SEHNR and CDR2 as FQNEAQ (reference sequence). The CDR3 consists of 14 residues. CDR3 amino acids: CASSLGGVSYEQYF. The CDR3 DNA reads as TGTGCCAGCAGCTTAGGGGGCGTCTCCTACGAGCAGTACTTC.

The chain carries TRBV5-8 and TRBJ2-5, with TRBD2 as a possible D gene (5 bases). Deletions cut 7 bases from V and 4 bases from J, with 20 bases between. Germline CDR1 and CDR2: SGHTS and YDEGEE. The CDR3 is 15 residues long. Written as DNA, the CDR3 is TGTGCCAGCCCGGCTCGGCCGGAGGTTCGAGAGACCCAGTACTTC. It translates to CASPARPEVRETQYF.

The V and J genes are TRBV5-1 and TRBJ2-1; D gene uncertain. Germline lookup yields CDR1 SGHRS and CDR2 YFSETQ. The CDR3 spans 14 residues. Trimming took 5 bases from V and 6 from J, leaving 15 bases between them. The CDR3 coding sequence is TGCGCCAGCAGGTGGAGTTCGTCGATCAATGAGCAGTTCTTC. This sequence encodes CASRWSSSINEQFF.

This rearrangement joins TRBV5-4 to TRBJ2-5; TRBD1 agrees at 8 bases. The germline V gene encodes CDR1 SGHNT and CDR2 YYREEE (reference sequence). There are 16 residues in the CDR3. V trimming: 6 bases; J trimming: 5 bases; junction bases outside the gene matches: 15. The chain's CDR3 is CASTLSGTGGAETQYF. CDR3 DNA sequence: TGTGCCAGCACCTTATCCGGAACAGGGGGAGCTGAGACCCAGTACTTC.

Only one count was recorded for this clone. The V and J genes are TRBV11-2 and TRBJ1-1; 7 nucleotides line up with TRBD1. V dropped 1 base and J dropped 5; count of bases not matched to a gene: 4. The CDR3 extends over 14 amino acids. Per the germline V gene, CDR1 is SGHAT and CDR2 is FQNNGV. The CDR3 spells CASSLVSGGTEAFF. The CDR3 DNA follows: TGTGCCAGCAGCTTAGTATCAGGGGGGACTGAAGCTTTCTTT.